The rows below give T cell receptor beta chains drawn from one sample of a study of breast tumors, draining lymph nodes, adjacent tissues. MiXCR, run by TCRdb on the multiplex PCR reads, gives a single entry per CDR3 protein. The data contain more than 250,000 distinct CDR3 sequences, about 33% of them seen just once; the ten biggest clones take up more than 0.95%. Material for sequencing was axillary lymph node tissue. These receptors all stem from a female donor with breast cancer. Some clones in this sample may be carry-over from other donors' samples. CDR3s leave out the opening cysteine and the closing phenylalanine or tryptophan. Each record gives: J gene, V gene, CDR3 protein.

TRBJ2-5,TRBV6-6,ASSEGRGPGETQY
TRBJ2-3,TRBV10-2,ASQACGLSTDTRY
TRBJ2-2,TRBV6-5,ASSHSLAGERELF
TRBJ1-3,TRBV7-3,ASSPGTGSGNTIY
TRBJ1-2,TRBV5-1,ASSLVADVGYGYT
TRBJ2-7,TRBV19,ASSNQAGGSSYEQY
TRBJ1-5,TRBV6-6,ASRKGQGAQPQH
TRBJ2-2,TRBV30,AWRGTALGELF
TRBJ2-2,TRBV30,AWSPTGGAIGELF
TRBJ2-7,TRBV5-1,ASSPTGGRAYEQY
TRBJ1-5,TRBV9,ASSSGTNNQPQH
TRBJ1-5,TRBV25-1,ASTSRDRVNRPQH
TRBJ2-7,TRBV19,ASSISQLRGAPGEQY
TRBJ2-2,TRBV9,ASSVRTSETGELF
TRBJ1-4,TRBV11-3,ASSLDSGGTELLF
TRBJ2-5,TRBV19,ASSIAETQY
TRBJ2-7,TRBV3-2,ASSQDRGTYEQY
TRBJ1-2,TRBV5-1,ASSLDPANSGYT
TRBJ2-2,TRBV6-5,ASSHFDRGSNTGELF
TRBJ2-2,TRBV20-1,SARDLLAGASGELF